Given below is one T cell receptor beta chain in context. Its specificity is unknown. The CDR3 consists of 17 residues. CDR1 MNHEY and CDR2 SMNVEV come from the germline V gene (reference sequence). Trimming stripped 0 bases from V and 3 bases from J, with 17 bases between. Profiled with immunoSEQ multiplex PCR; TCRdb holds only in-frame clones, not every one. The sample has tens of thousands of clones, about 80% seen once. These data come from a study of a mutant IDH1 vaccine in newly diagnosed glioma. Across the whole study: Across weeks 1, 3, 5, 7, 11, 15, 19 and 23, patients received a vaccination each time, eight in all. First vaccine doses came 4-6 weeks after radiotherapy alone, or with temozolomide cycles. Treated patients were roughly 62% male, around 40% female, mean age around 40 years. Before enrollment, patients got radiotherapy alone, temozolomide alone, or mostly the combination.

Sample time point: week 23, last vaccination. Mutant IDH1 20-mer peptide, at 300 ug, made up each vaccine dose, with topical imiquimod. The clonotype originates from a man younger than 35 with glioma. V gene TRBV27 combines with J gene TRBJ1-1; the D gene is possibly TRBD1 (6 bases). The material sequenced was PBMCs, taken from a glioma patient whose treatment included an IDH1 peptide vaccine. Here the CDR3 reads CASSLSGRGYRDTEAFF. CDR3 coding DNA: TGTGCCAGCAGTTTATCTGGCAGGGGCTACCGGGACACTGAAGCTTTCTTT.